One sample yielded the 9 T cell receptor beta chains listed below, sequenced in a study of control samples from healthy donors and cancer patients. The assay was immunoSEQ multiplex PCR, and TCRdb's table has in-frame clones only and misses some. The sample records around 100,000 clones, roughly 89% being singletons. Sequencing was performed on blood. These receptors originate from a human donor in good health. The donor label of this sample is uncertain.

This sequence joins TRBV7-3 and TRBJ2-2; TRBD1 might be the D (5 bases). Per germline, CDR1 SGHTA and CDR2 FQGTGA. The CDR3 has 17 amino acids. Trimming removed 2 bases from V and 1 base from J, with 14 bases in between. CDR3 residues: CASSLDLWQGNTGELFF. DNA for the CDR3: TGTGCCAGCAGCTTAGACTTATGGCAGGGGAACACCGGGGAGCTGTTTTTT.

The rearrangement links TRBV7-8 to TRBJ1-1, with D unresolved. The CDR3 contains 12 residues. V was trimmed by 2 bases and J by 4 bases, leaving 5 bases between them. Germline V gene data show CDR1 as SGHVS and CDR2 as FQNEAQ. CDR3 in DNA: TGTGCCAGCAGCTTATTATCCACTGAAGCTTTCTTT. The encoded protein is CASSLLSTEAFF.

In nucleotides, the CDR3 is TGTGCCAGCAGCTTAATGAGGAGGGGGCTTAGCACAGATACGCAGTATTTT. This codes for CASSLMRRGLSTDTQYF. The rearrangement links TRBV7-3 to TRBJ2-3; a weak D match, TRBD1 (7 bases). Trimming shortened V by 1 base and J by 0 bases, and 14 bases separated the two germline ends. From germline, CDR1 is SGHTA and CDR2 FQGTGA. The CDR3 loop spans 17 amino acids.

The chain employs TRBV7-9 and TRBJ1-1; TRBD1 is a possible D gene (5 bases). CDR3 size: 16 residues. Between the trimmed V and J ends, which lost 0 bases and 11 bases, there was a span of 22 bases. The V gene's germline CDR1 is SEHNR and CDR2 FQNEAQ (reference sequence). CDR3 sequence reads: CASSLASEGERYGAFF. CDR3 nucleotides: TGTGCCAGCAGCTTAGCGAGTGAAGGGGAACGTTACGGGGCTTTCTTT.

This clone was recorded once. This CDR3 is CASSDRDGKDTQYF. The CDR3 DNA is TGTGCCAGTAGTGACCGGGACGGGAAAGATACGCAGTATTTT. The chain recombines TRBV19 with TRBJ2-3; D is tentatively TRBD1 or TRBD2 (5 bases each). V lost 5 bases and J lost 5, with 14 bases in between. Germline V gene data show CDR1 as LNHDA and CDR2 as SQIVND (reference sequence). CDR3 size: 14 residues.

The chain uses TRBV5-1 and TRBJ2-1; 12 bases agree with TRBD2. Germline CDR1 reads SGHRS; CDR2 reads YFSETQ. There are 13 residues in the CDR3. Trimming at V came to 7 bases and at J to 4 bases, leaving 0 bases not matched to a gene. The CDR3 region is CASGLAGYNEQFF. CDR3 DNA: TGCGCCAGCGGACTAGCGGGGTACAATGAGCAGTTCTTC. Using reference TRBV5-1 and TRBJ2-1 for the parts outside the CDR3, the full variable domain is KAGVTQTPRYLIKTRGQQVTLSCSPISGHRSVSWYQQTPGQGLQFLFEYFSETQRNKGNFPGRFSGRQFSNSRSEMNVSTLELGDSALYLCASGLAGYNEQFFGPGTRLTVL.

The chain carries TRBV27 and TRBJ2-1, with D tentatively TRBD1 (6 bases). The CDR3 contains 15 residues. V shed 5 bases and J shed 8 bases, with 19 bases lying between them. CDR1 is MNHEY, CDR2 SMNVEV, per germline (reference sequence). The CDR3 protein is CASSQGFRGVHEQFF. In nucleotides, the CDR3 is TGTGCCAGCAGTCAGGGGTTTAGGGGAGTACATGAGCAGTTCTTC.

This clone was recorded only once. The junction and the germline gene differ at one end; a read error may be behind it. This chain joins TRBV7-7 and TRBJ1-4, with D possibly TRBD1 on 6 matching bases. CDR1 SSHAT and CDR2 FNYEAQ come from the germline V gene (reference sequence). This CDR3 comprises 17 residues. CDR3 region: CASSLPLQGATNEKLFF. The CDR3 DNA sequence: TGTGCTAGCAGCTTACCCCTACAGGGAGCCACTAATGAAAAACTGTTTTTT.

The genes are TRBV7-8 and TRBJ1-6, with D maybe TRBD1 (6 bases). The length of the CDR3 is 15 residues. Trimming removed 1 base from V and 7 bases from J, with 11 bases in between. Germline V gene lookup returns CDR1 SGHVS and CDR2 FQNEAQ. CDR3 region: CASSLGGAGNSPLHF. Written as DNA, the CDR3 is TGTGCCAGCAGCTTAGGGGGGGCGGGGAATTCACCCCTCCACTTT.